Each of the 22 T cell receptor beta chains below was sequenced from the same sample in a study of blood T cell repertoires in COVID-19. The repertoire was sequenced with immunoSEQ multiplex PCR; TCRdb's copy has only in-frame clones and lacks some. The profile shows about 300,000 clones, about nine tenths of them singletons. Material: PBMCs or T cells enriched from blood (not recorded which). All receptors come from a man aged 25-40 years who had recovered from COVID-19.

Only one count was recorded for this clone. V is TRBV5-1 and J is TRBJ2-3; no reliable D call. The germline CDR1 and CDR2 sequences are SGHRS and YFSETQ. The CDR3 spans 13 residues. V was cut by 1 base and J by 3 bases, with 6 bases left in between. The CDR3 region is CASSLQETDTQYF. Written as DNA, the CDR3 is TGCGCCAGCAGCTTGCAGGAAACAGATACGCAGTATTTT.

The chain has TRBV18 and TRBJ1-4, with 9 positions matching TRBD1. Germline assignment: CDR1 KGHSH and CDR2 LQKENI. V lost 5 bases to trimming and J lost 12 bases; unmatched junction nucleotides: 7. The CDR3 extends over 13 amino acids. This chain's CDR3 is CASSSRQGEELFF. DNA for the CDR3: TGTGCCAGCTCATCTCGACAGGGGGAGGAACTGTTTTTT.

The V call is TRBV3-1 (or the pseudogene TRBV3-2), the J call TRBJ2-1; 10 positions match TRBD2. The V segment lost 2 bases and the J segment 0 bases; nucleotides outside the gene matches: 7. The length of the CDR3 is 18 residues. CDR1 is LGHDT, CDR2 YNNKEL, per germline (reference sequence). DNA for the CDR3: TGTGCCAGCAGCCAAATCACTAGCGGGGATAGCTCCTACAATGAGCAGTTCTTC. Protein: CASSQITSGDSSYNEQFF.

The V gene is TRBV18, the J gene TRBJ2-2; D may be TRBD1 (5 bases). CDR3 length equals 15 residues. Deletions cut 3 bases from V and 3 bases from J, with 11 bases between. Per the germline V gene, CDR1 is KGHSH and CDR2 is LQKENI. CDR3 loop: CASSPQGPDTGELFF. The CDR3 nucleotides read TGTGCCAGCTCACCGCAGGGTCCGGACACCGGGGAGCTGTTTTTT.

The chain couples TRBV21-1 to TRBJ1-3; TRBD1, as called in the table, went unchecked against the DNA. TRBV21-1 represents a pseudogene. This CDR3 comprises 19 residues. The CDR3 region has the DNA TGTGCCAGCAGTTATATTCAAAATTTGACAGTGAGCTCTGGAAACACCATATATTTT. Its translation is CASSYIQNLTVSSGNTIYF.

The chain is built from TRBV6-5 and TRBJ2-1, with TRBD1 as a possible D gene (6 bases). The V gene lost 8 bases and the J gene lost 6 bases, with 17 bases spanning the gap. CDR3 size: 14 residues. Germline assignment: CDR1 MNHEY and CDR2 SVGAGI. CDR3 sequence reads: CASDVYLGGNEQFF. Written as DNA, the CDR3 is TGTGCCAGCGACGTCTATCTAGGGGGCAATGAGCAGTTCTTC.

The V gene is TRBV3-1 (or the pseudogene TRBV3-2), the J gene TRBJ1-1; 7 nucleotides match TRBD1. With V trimmed by 3 bases and J by 0 bases, 1 base remained unmatched. The CDR3 has 14 residues. CDR1 is LGHDT and CDR2 is YNNKEL in the germline V gene (reference sequence). In DNA, the CDR3 is TGTGCCAGCAGCCAGGGACAGATGAACACTGAAGCTTTCTTT. It translates to CASSQGQMNTEAFF.

The DNA for the CDR3 is TGTGCCAGCTCACGGCCGGGACAGGGGGTCGGAGAGACCCAGTACTTC. This gives the protein CASSRPGQGVGETQYF. This chain uses TRBV18 with TRBJ2-5, with 11 bases identical to TRBD1. Losses at the gene ends were 4 bases for V and 4 bases for J; bases not matched to a gene: 8. This CDR3 is built from 16 residues. Germline V CDR1 and CDR2: KGHSH, LQKENI.

The J gene is TRBJ2-5, the V gene TRBV18; weak D call: TRBD2 (5 bases). The CDR3 runs 12 residues. Germline V gives CDR1 KGHSH, CDR2 LQKENI. Trimming left V 4 bases short and J 3 bases short, with 6 bases between. This CDR3 is CASSRGEETQYF. The CDR3, as DNA: TGTGCCAGCTCACGGGGAGAAGAGACCCAGTACTTC.

This chain links TRBV7-8 with TRBJ1-1, with TRBD1 matching over 9 bases. The CDR3 loop spans 17 amino acids. CDR1 and CDR2 (germline): SGHVS, FQNEAQ. V lost 1 base to trimming and J lost 5 bases; unmatched junction nucleotides: 11. CDR3 sequence reads: CASSLGGTGSGRTEAFF. CDR3 DNA sequence: TGTGCCAGCAGCTTAGGCGGGACAGGGTCAGGTCGGACTGAAGCTTTCTTT.

CDR3 sequence reads: CASSTWTGDSEKLFF. As DNA, the CDR3 is TGTGCCAGTAGTACTTGGACAGGGGATTCTGAAAAACTGTTTTTT. The genes are TRBV19 and TRBJ1-4, with 9 bases identical to TRBD1. V was clipped by 4 bases and J by 7 bases; unmatched bases: 7. The CDR3 loop spans 15 amino acids. CDR1 and CDR2 from the germline V gene are LNHDA and SQIVND (reference sequence).

This clone was recorded once. The sample carries other DNA sequences with the same CDR3. The chain employs TRBV28 and TRBJ1-2, with TRBD1 identical over 7 bases. Germline V gene sequence: CDR1 MDHEN, CDR2 SYDVKM. V was clipped by 7 bases and J by 2 bases; unmatched bases: 4. This CDR3 is built from 13 residues. The CDR3 here is CASTPGGNYGYTF. In DNA, the CDR3 is TGTGCCAGCACCCCAGGGGGAAACTATGGCTACACCTTC.

This clone came up a few times. This chain links TRBV6-5 with TRBJ2-2; TRBD1 matches at 8 bases. The V and J ends lost 6 bases and 7 bases, in that order; junction bases with no gene match: 7. The CDR3 runs 14 residues. Germline CDR1 is MNHEY and CDR2 is SVGAGI. CDR3 residues: CASSRDRFGGELFF. CDR3 in DNA: TGTGCCAGCAGCCGGGACAGGTTCGGCGGGGAGCTGTTTTTT.

The genes are TRBV9 and TRBJ2-6, with D possibly TRBD1 on 5 matching bases. Per germline, CDR1 SGDLS and CDR2 YYNGEE. Trimming cost V 3 bases and J 2 bases, with 9 bases left between them. This CDR3 is built from 15 residues. The CDR3 sequence: CASSGLRAGANVLTF. CDR3 in DNA: TGTGCCAGCAGCGGCCTCAGGGCTGGGGCCAACGTCCTGACTTTC.

This chain connects TRBV9 to TRBJ2-5, with 11 bases fitting TRBD2. The CDR3 extends over 15 amino acids. V lost 5 bases and J lost 5; bases outside the gene matches: 8. CDR1 is SGDLS, CDR2 YYNGEE, per germline. CDR3: CASSTSGSFPETQYF. CDR3 bases: TGTGCCAGCAGTACTAGCGGGAGTTTTCCGGAGACCCAGTACTTC.

This rearrangement joins TRBV18 to TRBJ1-1, with TRBD1 matching 7 bases. The junction had 6 bases not matched to a gene; V was cut back by 6 bases and J by 5 bases. Per the germline V gene, CDR1 is KGHSH and CDR2 is LQKENI. CDR3 length: 13 amino acids. As DNA, the CDR3 is TGTGCCAGCTCCTCCGGGACAGCGACTGAAGCTTTCTTT. Translating it yields CASSSGTATEAFF. Using reference TRBV18 and TRBJ1-1 for the parts outside the CDR3, the full variable domain is NAGVMQNPRHLVRRRGQEARLRCSPMKGHSHVYWYRQLPEEGLKFMVYLQKENIIDESGMPKERFSAEFPKEGPSILRIQQVVRGDSAAYFCASSSGTATEAFFGQGTRLTVV.

J is TRBJ2-7 and V is TRBV11-2, with 7 bases aligning to TRBD2. V was pared by 3 bases and J by 3 bases, with 5 bases of the junction left unmatched. The CDR3 has 14 amino acids. CDR1 and CDR2 (germline): SGHAT, FQNNGV. DNA for the CDR3: TGTGCCAGCAGCTTGGGACTAACAGACTACGAGCAGTACTTC. Amino acids: CASSLGLTDYEQYF.

This clone came up once. This chain joins TRBV5-1 and TRBJ2-2, with D possibly matching TRBD1 (5 bases). V lost 2 bases and J lost 1, with 9 bases in between. Germline V gene lookup returns CDR1 SGHRS and CDR2 YFSETQ. There are 15 residues in the CDR3. The CDR3: CASSLTTVNTGELFF. The DNA of the CDR3 is TGCGCCAGCAGCTTAACGACAGTGAACACCGGGGAGCTGTTTTTT.

V usage is TRBV18 and J usage is TRBJ2-7, with a tentative D call TRBD1 (6 bases). This CDR3 is built from 13 residues. Germline assignment: CDR1 KGHSH and CDR2 LQKENI. Trimming took 5 bases from V and 0 from J, leaving 8 bases between them. In DNA, the CDR3 is TGTGCCAGCTCAATGGACAGCTCCTACGAGCAGTACTTC. Its translation is CASSMDSSYEQYF.

The chain joins TRBV19 to TRBJ2-7; 8 bases are a match to TRBD2. V shed 7 bases and J 4 bases; nucleotides not matched to a gene: 6. CDR3 size: 13 residues. The germline V gene encodes CDR1 LNHDA and CDR2 SQIVND (reference sequence). The CDR3 DNA sequence: TGTGCCAGTACGGGAGGGGGACATTACGAGCAGTACTTC. Encoded protein: CASTGGGHYEQYF. The variable domain in full, with the rest retrieved from reference TRBV19 and TRBJ2-7, is DGGITQSPKYLFRKEGQNVTLSCEQNLNHDAMYWYRQDPGQGLRLIYYSQIVNDFQKGDIAEGYSVSREKKESFPLTVTSAQKNPTAFYLCASTGGGHYEQYFGPGTRLTVT.

The genes are TRBV15 and TRBJ2-2; tentatively, D is TRBD2 (7 bases). CDR1 is LNHNV and CDR2 is YYDKDF in the germline V gene (reference sequence). The CDR3 sequence is 14 residues long. The V end lost 8 bases, the J end lost 3 bases, and 13 bases lay between the germline ends. CDR3 residues: CATGGGRDTGELFF. The CDR3 region has the DNA TGTGCCACCGGGGGCGGGAGAGACACCGGGGAGCTGTTTTTT.

The J gene is TRBJ1-5, the V gene TRBV2; 7 bases are shared with TRBD1. This CDR3 spans 16 amino acids. Germline V lookup: CDR1 SNHLY, CDR2 FYNNEI. Trimming cost V 3 bases and J 7 bases; bases outside gene matches: 12. CDR3 in amino acids: CASSDVGRGVGQPQHF. The CDR3, as DNA: TGTGCCAGCAGTGATGTCGGCAGGGGGGTAGGACAGCCCCAGCATTTT. The full variable domain, in which reference TRBV2 and TRBJ1-5 provide the parts outside the CDR3, is EPEVTQTPSHQVTQMGQEVILRCVPISNHLYFYWYRQILGQKVEFLVSFYNNEISEKSEIFDDQFSVERPDGSNFTLKIRSTKLEDSAMYFCASSDVGRGVGQPQHFGDGTRLSIL.